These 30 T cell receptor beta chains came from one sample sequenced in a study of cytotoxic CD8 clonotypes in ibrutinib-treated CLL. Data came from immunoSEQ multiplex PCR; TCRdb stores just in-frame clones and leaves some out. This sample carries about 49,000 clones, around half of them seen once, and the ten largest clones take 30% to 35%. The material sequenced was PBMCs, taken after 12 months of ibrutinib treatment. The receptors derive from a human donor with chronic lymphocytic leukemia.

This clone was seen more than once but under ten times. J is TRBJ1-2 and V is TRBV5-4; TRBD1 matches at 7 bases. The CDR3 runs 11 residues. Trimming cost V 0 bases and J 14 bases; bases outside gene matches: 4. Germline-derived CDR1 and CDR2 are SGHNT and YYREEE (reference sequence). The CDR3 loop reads CASSLGRGLTF. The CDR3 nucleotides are TGTGCCAGCAGCTTGGGCAGGGGGTTGACCTTC.

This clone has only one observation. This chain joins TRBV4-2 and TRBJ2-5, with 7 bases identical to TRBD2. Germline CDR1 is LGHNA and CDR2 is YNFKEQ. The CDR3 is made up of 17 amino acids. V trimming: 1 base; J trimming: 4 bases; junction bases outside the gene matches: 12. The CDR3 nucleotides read TGTGCCAGCAGCCAAGGCGGGCTAGCGGAGTGGGGAGAGACCCAGTACTTC. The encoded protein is CASSQGGLAEWGETQYF.

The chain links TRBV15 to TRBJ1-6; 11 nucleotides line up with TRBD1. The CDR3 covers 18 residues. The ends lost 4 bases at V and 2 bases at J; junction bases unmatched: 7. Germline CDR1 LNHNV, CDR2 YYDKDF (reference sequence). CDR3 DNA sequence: TGTGCCACCAGCACTGGACAGGGGGCGATGACCTATAATTCACCCCTCCACTTT. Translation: CATSTGQGAMTYNSPLHF. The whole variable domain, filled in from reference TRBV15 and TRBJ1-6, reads DAMVIQNPRYQVTQFGKPVTLSCSQTLNHNVMYWYQQKSSQAPKLLFHYYDKDFNNEADTPDNFQSRRPNTSFCFLDIRSPGLGDTAMYLCATSTGQGAMTYNSPLHFGNGTRLTVT.

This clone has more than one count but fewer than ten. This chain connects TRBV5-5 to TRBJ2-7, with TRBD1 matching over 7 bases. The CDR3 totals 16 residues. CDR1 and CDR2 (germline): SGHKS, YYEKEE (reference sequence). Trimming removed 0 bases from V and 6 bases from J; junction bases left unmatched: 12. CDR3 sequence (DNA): TGTGCCAGCAGCTTGGATGGGACAGCAGTAGGTCGCGAGCAGTACTTC. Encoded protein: CASSLDGTAVGREQYF.

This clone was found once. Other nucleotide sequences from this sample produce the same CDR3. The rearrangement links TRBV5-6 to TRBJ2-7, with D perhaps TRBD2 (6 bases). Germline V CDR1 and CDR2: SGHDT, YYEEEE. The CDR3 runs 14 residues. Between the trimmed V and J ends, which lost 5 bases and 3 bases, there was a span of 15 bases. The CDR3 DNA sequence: TGTGCCAGCAGTCTACTAGGGCGGGACTACGAGCAGTACTTC. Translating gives CASSLLGRDYEQYF.

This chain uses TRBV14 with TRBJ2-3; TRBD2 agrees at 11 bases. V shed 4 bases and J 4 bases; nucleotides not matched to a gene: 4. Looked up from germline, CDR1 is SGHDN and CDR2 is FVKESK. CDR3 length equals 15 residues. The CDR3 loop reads CASSPLSGRADTQYF. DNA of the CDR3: TGTGCCAGCAGCCCCCTTAGCGGGAGGGCAGATACGCAGTATTTT.

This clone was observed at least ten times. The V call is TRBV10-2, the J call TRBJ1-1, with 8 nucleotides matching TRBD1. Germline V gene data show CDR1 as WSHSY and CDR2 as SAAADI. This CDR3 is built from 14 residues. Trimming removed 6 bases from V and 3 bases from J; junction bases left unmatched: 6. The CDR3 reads CASRGQGQDTEAFF. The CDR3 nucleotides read TGCGCCAGCAGAGGACAGGGACAGGACACTGAAGCTTTCTTT.

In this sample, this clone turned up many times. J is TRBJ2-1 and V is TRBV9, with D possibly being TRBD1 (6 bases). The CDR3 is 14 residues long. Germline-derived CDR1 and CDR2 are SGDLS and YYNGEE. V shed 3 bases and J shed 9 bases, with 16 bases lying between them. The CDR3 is CASSGGTRGGEQFF. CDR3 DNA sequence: TGTGCCAGCAGCGGTGGGACACGAGGCGGTGAGCAGTTCTTC.

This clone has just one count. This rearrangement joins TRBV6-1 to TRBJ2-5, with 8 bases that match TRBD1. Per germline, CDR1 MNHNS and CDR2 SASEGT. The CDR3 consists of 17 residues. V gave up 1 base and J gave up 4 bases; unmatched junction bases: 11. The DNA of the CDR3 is TGTGCCAGCAGTGAAGGGACAGGGAGAGTAGTAGGAGAGACCCAGTACTTC. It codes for CASSEGTGRVVGETQYF.

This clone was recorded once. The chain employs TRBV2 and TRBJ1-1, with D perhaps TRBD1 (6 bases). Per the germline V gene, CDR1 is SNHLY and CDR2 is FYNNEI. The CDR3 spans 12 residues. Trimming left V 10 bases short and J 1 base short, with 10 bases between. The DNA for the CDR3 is TGTGCCATCGGACAGCCGAACACTGAAGCTTTCTTT. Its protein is CAIGQPNTEAFF.

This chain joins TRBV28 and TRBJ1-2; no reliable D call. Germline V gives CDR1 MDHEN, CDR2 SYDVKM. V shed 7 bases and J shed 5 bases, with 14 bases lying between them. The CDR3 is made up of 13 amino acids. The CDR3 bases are TGTGCCAGCACCCCTCGGGAAGTTTATGGCTACACCTTC. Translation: CASTPREVYGYTF.

CDR3 in amino acids: CASSPGPIYEQYF. CDR3 DNA sequence: TGCGCCAGCAGCCCAGGACCGATCTACGAGCAGTACTTC. The rearrangement joins TRBV5-1 to TRBJ2-7; D unclear. CDR3 length: 13 amino acids. Between the trimmed V and J ends, which lost 4 bases and 3 bases, there was a span of 11 bases. Germline V gives CDR1 SGHRS, CDR2 YFSETQ.

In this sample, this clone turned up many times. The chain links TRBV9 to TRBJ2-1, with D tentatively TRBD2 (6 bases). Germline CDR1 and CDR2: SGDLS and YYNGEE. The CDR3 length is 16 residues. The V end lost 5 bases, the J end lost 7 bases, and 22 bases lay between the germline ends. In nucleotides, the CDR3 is TGTGCCAGCAGTCGTAGGAGGGCTAGCGTTGTGAATGAGCAGTTCTTC. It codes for CASSRRRASVVNEQFF.

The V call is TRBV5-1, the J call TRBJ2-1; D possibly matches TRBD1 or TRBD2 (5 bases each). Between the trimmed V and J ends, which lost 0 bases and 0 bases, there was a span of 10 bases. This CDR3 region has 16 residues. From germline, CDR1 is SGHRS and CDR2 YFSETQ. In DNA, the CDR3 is TGCGCCAGCAGCTTGGTTTCGGGGCCCTCCTACAATGAGCAGTTCTTC. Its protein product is CASSLVSGPSYNEQFF. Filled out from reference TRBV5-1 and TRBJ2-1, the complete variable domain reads KAGVTQTPRYLIKTRGQQVTLSCSPISGHRSVSWYQQTPGQGLQFLFEYFSETQRNKGNFPGRFSGRQFSNSRSEMNVSTLELGDSALYLCASSLVSGPSYNEQFFGPGTRLTVL.

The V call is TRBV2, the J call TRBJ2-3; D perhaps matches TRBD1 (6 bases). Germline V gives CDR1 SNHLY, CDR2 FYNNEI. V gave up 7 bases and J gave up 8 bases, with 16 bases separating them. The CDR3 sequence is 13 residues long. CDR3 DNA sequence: TGTGCCAGCACCCTCCAGGGGCCCGGTACGCAGTATTTT. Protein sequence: CASTLQGPGTQYF. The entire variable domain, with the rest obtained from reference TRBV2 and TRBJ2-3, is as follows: EPEVTQTPSHQVTQMGQEVILRCVPISNHLYFYWYRQILGQKVEFLVSFYNNEISEKSEIFDDQFSVERPDGSNFTLKIRSTKLEDSAMYFCASTLQGPGTQYFGPGTRLTVL.

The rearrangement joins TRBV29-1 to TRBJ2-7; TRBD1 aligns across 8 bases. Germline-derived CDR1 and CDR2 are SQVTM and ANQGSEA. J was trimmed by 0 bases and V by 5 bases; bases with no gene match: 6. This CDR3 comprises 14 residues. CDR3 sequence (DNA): TGCAGCGTTACCACCGGGACAGGCTCCTACGAGCAGTACTTC. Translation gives CSVTTGTGSYEQYF.

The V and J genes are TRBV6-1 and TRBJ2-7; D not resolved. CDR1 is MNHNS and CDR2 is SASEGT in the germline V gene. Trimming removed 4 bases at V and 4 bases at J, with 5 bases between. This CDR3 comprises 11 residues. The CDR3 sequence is CASSAEYEQYF. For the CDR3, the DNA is TGTGCCAGCAGTGCAGAGTACGAGCAGTACTTC.

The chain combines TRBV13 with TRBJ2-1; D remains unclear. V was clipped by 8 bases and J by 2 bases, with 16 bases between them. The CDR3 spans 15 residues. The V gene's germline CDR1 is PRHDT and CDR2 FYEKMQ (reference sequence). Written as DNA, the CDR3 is TGTGCCAGCTCCTTACAGACAATCACCTACAATGAGCAGTTCTTC. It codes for CASSLQTITYNEQFF.

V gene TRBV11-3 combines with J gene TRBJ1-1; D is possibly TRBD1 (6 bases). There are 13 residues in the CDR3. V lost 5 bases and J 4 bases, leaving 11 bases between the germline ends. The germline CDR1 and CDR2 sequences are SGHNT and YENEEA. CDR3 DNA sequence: TGTGCCAGCAGCACCGTAGGGGGCACTGAAGCTTTCTTT. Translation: CASSTVGGTEAFF.

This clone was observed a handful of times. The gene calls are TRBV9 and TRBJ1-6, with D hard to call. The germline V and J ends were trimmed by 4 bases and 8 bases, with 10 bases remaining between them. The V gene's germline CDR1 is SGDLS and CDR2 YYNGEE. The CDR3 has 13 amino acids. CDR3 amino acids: CASSTREDSPLHF. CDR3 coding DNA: TGTGCCAGCAGCACCCGCGAAGATTCACCCCTCCACTTT.

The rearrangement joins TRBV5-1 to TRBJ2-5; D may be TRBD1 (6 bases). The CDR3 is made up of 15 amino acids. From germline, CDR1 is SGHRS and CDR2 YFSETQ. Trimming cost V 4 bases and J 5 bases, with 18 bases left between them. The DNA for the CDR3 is TGCGCCAGCAGCCCGGGGAGTGGGGGCTGGGAGACCCAGTACTTC. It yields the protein CASSPGSGGWETQYF.

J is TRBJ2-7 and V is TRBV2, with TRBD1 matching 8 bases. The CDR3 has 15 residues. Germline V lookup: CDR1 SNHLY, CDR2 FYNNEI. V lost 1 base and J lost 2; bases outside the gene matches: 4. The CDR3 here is CASSEDRGSPYEQYF. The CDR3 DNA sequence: TGTGCCAGCAGTGAAGACAGGGGGTCTCCCTACGAGCAGTACTTC.

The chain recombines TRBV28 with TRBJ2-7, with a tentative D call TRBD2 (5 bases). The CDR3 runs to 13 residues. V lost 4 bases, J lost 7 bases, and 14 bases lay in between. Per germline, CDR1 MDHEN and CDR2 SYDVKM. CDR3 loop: CASSSTNTGEQYF. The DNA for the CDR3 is TGTGCCAGCAGTTCCACTAACACGGGGGAGCAGTACTTC.

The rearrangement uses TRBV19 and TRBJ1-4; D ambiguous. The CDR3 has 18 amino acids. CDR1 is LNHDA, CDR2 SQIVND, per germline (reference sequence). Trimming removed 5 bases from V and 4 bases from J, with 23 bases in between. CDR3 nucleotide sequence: TGTGCCAGTAGTCCGACACGGAATAGAATAACGTTTAATGAAAAACTGTTTTTT. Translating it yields CASSPTRNRITFNEKLFF.

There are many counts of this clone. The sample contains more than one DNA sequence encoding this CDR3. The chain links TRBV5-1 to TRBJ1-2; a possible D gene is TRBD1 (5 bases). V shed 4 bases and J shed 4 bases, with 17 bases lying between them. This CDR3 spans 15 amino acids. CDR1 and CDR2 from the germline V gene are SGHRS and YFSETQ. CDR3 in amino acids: CASSHDGGMTYGYTF. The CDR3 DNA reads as TGCGCCAGCAGCCACGACGGGGGTATGACCTATGGCTACACCTTC.

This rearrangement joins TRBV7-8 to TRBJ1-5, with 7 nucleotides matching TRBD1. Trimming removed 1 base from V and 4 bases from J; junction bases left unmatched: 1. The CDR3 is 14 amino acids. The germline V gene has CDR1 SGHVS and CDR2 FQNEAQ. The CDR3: CASSLVQGNQPQHF. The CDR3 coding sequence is TGTGCCAGCAGCTTAGTACAGGGGAATCAGCCCCAGCATTTT.

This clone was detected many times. CDR3: CASSGFEQPQHF. As DNA, the CDR3 is TGTGCCAGCAGTGGATTTGAACAGCCCCAGCATTTT. This chain links TRBV6-1 with TRBJ1-5, with D hard to call. Per germline, CDR1 MNHNS and CDR2 SASEGT. The V end was cut by 4 bases, the J end by 7 bases, with 8 bases between. CDR3 length: 12 residues.

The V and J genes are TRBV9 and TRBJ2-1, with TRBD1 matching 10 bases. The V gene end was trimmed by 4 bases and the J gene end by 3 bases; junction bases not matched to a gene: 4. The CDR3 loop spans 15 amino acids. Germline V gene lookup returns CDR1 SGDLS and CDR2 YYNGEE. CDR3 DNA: TGTGCCAGCAGCCCCGGGACAGGGGACTACAATGAGCAGTTCTTC. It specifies CASSPGTGDYNEQFF.

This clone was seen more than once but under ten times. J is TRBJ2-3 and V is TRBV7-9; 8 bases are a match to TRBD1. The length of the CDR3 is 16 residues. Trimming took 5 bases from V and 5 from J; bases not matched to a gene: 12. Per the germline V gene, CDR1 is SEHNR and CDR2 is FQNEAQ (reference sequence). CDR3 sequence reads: CASSPRQGRGGDTQYF. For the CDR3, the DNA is TGTGCCAGCAGCCCCAGACAGGGGCGTGGGGGAGATACGCAGTATTTT.

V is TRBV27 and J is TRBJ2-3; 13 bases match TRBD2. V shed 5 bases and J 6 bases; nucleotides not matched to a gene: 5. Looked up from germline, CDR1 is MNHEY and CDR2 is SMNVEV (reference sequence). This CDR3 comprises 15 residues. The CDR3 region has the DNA TGTGCCAGCAGTAACGGACTAGCGGGAGTCGATACGCAGTATTTT. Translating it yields CASSNGLAGVDTQYF.